The 28 T cell receptor beta chains presented below share a single source sample, sequenced in a study of Ad26.COV2.S vaccination and SARS-CoV-2 variants. Assay: immunoSEQ multiplex PCR; the TCRdb copy retains only in-frame clones and omits some. The sample consists of about 350,000 clones, 90% to 95% of them appearing once. The material was peripheral blood, obtained after recovery from COVID-19. These receptors all stem from a human donor who had recovered from COVID-19.

This rearrangement joins TRBV6-5 to TRBJ1-4; maybe TRBD1 (6 bases). This CDR3 has 14 residues. Germline V lookup: CDR1 MNHEY, CDR2 SVGAGI. V lost 8 bases to trimming and J lost 5 bases, with 15 bases between them. Written as DNA, the CDR3 is TGTGCCAGCGGGGCGGGACAATGGAATGAAAAACTGTTTTTT. This translates into CASGAGQWNEKLFF.

The chain joins TRBV12-1 to TRBJ1-3. TRBV12-1 corresponds to a pseudogene. The CDR3 length is 14 residues. The DNA for the CDR3 is TGTGCCAGCAGCTTTTCCGGCTCTGGAAACACCATATATTTT. As protein: CASSFSGSGNTIYF.

The rearrangement uses TRBV27 and TRBJ2-7, with D unclear. CDR3 length equals 13 residues. V dropped 3 bases and J dropped 2 bases, with 8 bases sitting between them. The germline V gene has CDR1 MNHEY and CDR2 SMNVEV (reference sequence). In DNA, the CDR3 is TGTGCCAGCAGTTTTAGACTCACCTACGAGCAGTACTTC. It yields the protein CASSFRLTYEQYF.

This clone was seen only once. For the CDR3, the DNA is TGTGCCAGCAGCCAAGTCCAGATCTCCTACGAGCAGTACTTC. Protein product: CASSQVQISYEQYF. This rearrangement joins TRBV3-1 (or the pseudogene TRBV3-2) to TRBJ2-7; D gene uncertain. With 1 base removed from V and 0 bases from J, the gap between germline ends came to 7 bases. CDR1 is LGHDT, CDR2 YNNKEL, per germline (reference sequence). The CDR3 has 14 residues.

The V and J genes are TRBV6-5 and TRBJ1-1, with D possibly matching TRBD1 (5 bases). Looked up from germline, CDR1 is MNHEY and CDR2 is SVGAGI. The V end was cut by 2 bases, the J end by 11 bases, with 21 bases between. The length of the CDR3 is 15 residues. The CDR3 reads CASSYVGRAHQQAFF. DNA for the CDR3: TGTGCCAGCAGTTACGTCGGCAGGGCCCACCAACAGGCTTTCTTT.

The chain joins TRBV7-2 to TRBJ1-2; possible D gene TRBD1, 6 bases. The V gene's germline CDR1 is SGHTA and CDR2 FQGNSA. This CDR3 has 16 residues. Trimming took off 0 bases at V and 4 bases at J, with 15 bases between the two ends. The DNA for the CDR3 is TGTGCCAGCAGCTTAGCCCCGGCAGGGGCTGTCTATGGCTACACCTTC. Translating gives CASSLAPAGAVYGYTF.

The rearrangement joins TRBV5-6 to TRBJ1-1; 8 positions agree with TRBD1. The CDR3 runs to 15 residues. V lost 5 bases and J lost 1; bases outside the gene matches: 7. Germline V gene data show CDR1 as SGHDT and CDR2 as YYEEEE. CDR3 protein: CASSRGDRRNTEAFF. Written as DNA, the CDR3 is TGTGCCAGCAGTAGGGGGGACAGGAGGAACACTGAAGCTTTCTTT.

The chain couples TRBV15 to TRBJ2-5; unclear D gene. The ends were cut back, 3 bases at V and 4 bases at J, with 9 bases in the middle. CDR3 length equals 13 residues. Germline CDR1 LNHNV, CDR2 YYDKDF (reference sequence). CDR3 in amino acids: CATSRDRAETQYF. The CDR3 DNA reads TGTGCCACCAGCAGGGACCGAGCAGAGACCCAGTACTTC.

The chain carries TRBV27 and TRBJ2-3; TRBD1 might be the D (7 bases). CDR1 is MNHEY and CDR2 is SMNVEV in the germline V gene (reference sequence). Between the trimmed V and J ends, which lost 5 bases and 6 bases, there was a span of 24 bases. The CDR3 sequence is 17 residues long. CDR3 DNA: TGTGCCAGCAGTCCACCCCCGGACAGGACTAACAGGGATACGCAGTATTTT. Translation: CASSPPPDRTNRDTQYF.

J is TRBJ1-2 and V is TRBV7-5. TRBV7-5 is a pseudogene. The CDR3 is 14 residues long. The CDR3 DNA reads as TGTGCCAGAAGCTTAGTCGGCAGCTCCTATGGCTACACCTTC. Protein sequence: CARSLVGSSYGYTF.

This clone was detected only once. The V gene is TRBV7-2, the J gene TRBJ1-2, with 8 bases that match TRBD1. Germline CDR1 is SGHTA and CDR2 is FQGNSA. V lost 6 bases, J lost 7 bases, and 7 bases stayed unmatched. This CDR3 is built from 13 residues. The CDR3 nucleotides are TGTGCCAGCAGAACAGGGGGAAGCTTTGGCTACACCTTC. Encoded protein: CASRTGGSFGYTF.

The chain employs TRBV9 and TRBJ2-1; 9 nucleotides match TRBD1. The CDR3 runs to 14 residues. The germline CDR1 and CDR2 sequences are SGDLS and YYNGEE. J gave up 7 bases and V 3 bases, and 5 bases lay outside the gene matches. The CDR3 DNA follows: TGTGCCAGCAGCGAAAGCGGGACAGGGAATGAGCAGTTCTTC. Residues: CASSESGTGNEQFF.

The chain joins TRBV6-2 or TRBV6-3 to TRBJ2-3; perhaps TRBD2 as D (7 bases). Germline CDR1 is MNHEY and CDR2 is SVGEGT. V was pared by 0 bases and J by 1 base, with 20 bases between. CDR3 size: 19 residues. For the CDR3, the DNA is TGTGCCAGCAGTTACTCGAGGGGGGGACTCACTCGTGGCACAGATACGCAGTATTTT. This gives the protein CASSYSRGGLTRGTDTQYF.

V gene TRBV10-1 combines with J gene TRBJ2-1, with D tentatively TRBD1 or TRBD2 (5 bases each). The ends were cut back, 5 bases at V and 12 bases at J, with 17 bases in the middle. The germline CDR1 and CDR2 sequences are WNHNN and SYGVQD (reference sequence). The CDR3 runs 13 residues. CDR3 DNA sequence: TGCGCCAGCAGTACCGGGACCGTCTTAGGGCAGTTCTTC. Translated, it gives CASSTGTVLGQFF.

This clone occurred once. V is TRBV6-4 and J is TRBJ1-1; D is unclear. This CDR3 is 13 amino acids long. V lost 7 bases and J lost 0, with 9 bases in between. Germline-derived CDR1 and CDR2 are MRHNA and SNTAGT. The CDR3 DNA reads as TGTGCCAGCAAATACAGTATGAACACTGAAGCTTTCTTT. Translated: CASKYSMNTEAFF.

The chain recombines TRBV24-1 with TRBJ2-3, with D hard to call. V was shortened by 3 bases and J by 2 bases, with 5 bases between the two germline ends. CDR1 is KGHDR and CDR2 is SFDVKD in the germline V gene. The CDR3 loop spans 13 amino acids. The CDR3 protein is CATSDGPTDTQYF. CDR3 DNA sequence: TGTGCCACCAGTGATGGCCCCACAGATACGCAGTATTTT.

The chain couples TRBV24-1 to TRBJ1-2; possible D gene TRBD1, 5 bases. The CDR3 has 13 residues. The V gene lost 5 bases and the J gene lost 1 base, with 7 bases spanning the gap. The germline CDR1 and CDR2 sequences are KGHDR and SFDVKD. The CDR3 is CATSVGDNYGYTF. The CDR3 nucleotides read TGTGCCACCAGTGTAGGGGATAACTATGGCTACACCTTC.

The chain is built from TRBV11-2 and TRBJ1-6; the D gene is possibly TRBD1 (6 bases). Trimming shortened V by 0 bases and J by 1 base, and 16 bases separated the two germline ends. The CDR3 spans 19 residues. Germline V gene data show CDR1 as SGHAT and CDR2 as FQNNGV. The DNA of the CDR3 is TGTGCCAGCAGCTTAGATCGAAGGGGGGCAGGTTCCTATAATTCACCCCTCCACTTT. Its translation: CASSLDRRGAGSYNSPLHF.

This clone was picked up a small number of times. This chain connects TRBV10-1 to TRBJ1-1; no clear D gene. V lost 5 bases and J 1 base, leaving 8 bases between the germline ends. Germline V gene lookup returns CDR1 WNHNN and CDR2 SYGVQD (reference sequence). The CDR3 extends over 13 amino acids. The CDR3 region is CASSLGPNTEAFF. The CDR3 bases are TGCGCCAGCAGTCTCGGTCCGAACACTGAAGCTTTCTTT.

The chain couples TRBV4-3 to TRBJ2-3, with 15 bases identical to TRBD2. Germline CDR1 reads LGHNA; CDR2 reads YSLEER. V lost 0 bases and J lost 0; bases outside the gene matches: 7. The CDR3 spans 20 residues. CDR3 DNA: TGCGCCAGCAGCCAAGAGGGAACAGGACTAGCGGGGGGGAGCACAGATACGCAGTATTTT. It is translated as CASSQEGTGLAGGSTDTQYF.

The CDR3 protein is CASSHPGHYNEQFF. CDR3 DNA sequence: TGTGCCAGCAGCCACCCGGGACACTACAATGAGCAGTTCTTC. The chain couples TRBV5-6 to TRBJ2-1; D might be TRBD1 (6 bases). CDR3 length equals 14 residues. Germline V gene data show CDR1 as SGHDT and CDR2 as YYEEEE. Trimming left V 4 bases short and J 3 bases short, with 11 bases between.

The gene calls are TRBV7-9 and TRBJ1-6; 9 nucleotides line up with TRBD1. The CDR3 runs 15 residues. The V gene's germline CDR1 is SEHNR and CDR2 FQNEAQ (reference sequence). V shed 5 bases and J 9 bases; nucleotides not matched to a gene: 8. The CDR3 DNA sequence: TGTGCCAGCAGCCAAGGACAGGGGAGAGGTTCACCCCTCCACTTT. Its protein product is CASSQGQGRGSPLHF.

The chain is built from TRBV6-5 and TRBJ2-3; 8 positions match TRBD1. The CDR3 has 15 amino acids. CDR1 is MNHEY and CDR2 is SVGAGI in the germline V gene. V was clipped by 6 bases and J by 3 bases; unmatched bases: 8. CDR3 region: CASRSAGGSTDTQYF. CDR3 DNA: TGTGCCAGCAGATCTGCAGGGGGCTCGACAGATACGCAGTATTTT.

V is TRBV3-1 (or the pseudogene TRBV3-2) and J is TRBJ1-6; D call uncertain. CDR1 LGHDT and CDR2 YNNKEL come from the germline V gene (reference sequence). V was trimmed by 0 bases and J by 1 base, leaving 10 bases between them. The CDR3 runs 17 residues. CDR3 region: CASSQDLVTSYNSPLHF. The CDR3, as DNA: TGTGCCAGCAGCCAAGATCTAGTCACGTCCTATAATTCACCCCTCCACTTT.

The chain employs TRBV14 and TRBJ2-5; TRBD1 is a possible D gene (5 bases). Trimming shortened V by 1 base and J by 5 bases, and 11 bases separated the two germline ends. Germline CDR1 SGHDN, CDR2 FVKESK. The CDR3 is 14 residues long. The CDR3 DNA reads as TGTGCCAGCAGCCAAGCCCGAAAGGGGGAGACCCAGTACTTC. Its protein product is CASSQARKGETQYF.

The V call is TRBV2, the J call TRBJ2-5; 9 bases are a match to TRBD2. The length of the CDR3 is 17 residues. The ends lost 6 bases at V and 4 bases at J; junction bases unmatched: 15. Germline CDR1 and CDR2: SNHLY and FYNNEI. Written as DNA, the CDR3 is TGTGCCAGCAGGCCAGCGGGGGGAGTTCTCAGAGGAGAGACCCAGTACTTC. It translates to CASRPAGGVLRGETQYF.

The chain is built from TRBV6-5 and TRBJ1-4; 10 nucleotides agree with TRBD1. Losses at the gene ends were 6 bases for V and 7 bases for J; bases not matched to a gene: 2. Germline V gene lookup returns CDR1 MNHEY and CDR2 SVGAGI. The CDR3 totals 13 residues. The CDR3 DNA reads TGTGCCAGCAGCCGGGACAGGGGTGAAAAACTGTTTTTT. This translates into CASSRDRGEKLFF.

The rearrangement uses TRBV7-2 and TRBJ2-1; 9 bases match TRBD2. The CDR3 totals 15 residues. V shed 3 bases, J shed 5 bases, and the junction held 5 bases outside the gene matches. In germline, CDR1 is SGHTA, CDR2 FQGNSA. CDR3 region: CASSFSGGRDNEQFF. The CDR3 nucleotides are TGTGCCAGCAGCTTTAGCGGGGGCCGGGACAATGAGCAGTTCTTC. Based on the CDR3 plus reference TRBV7-2 and TRBJ2-1, the full variable domain is GAGVSQSPSNKVTEKGKDVELRCDPISGHTALYWYRQSLGQGLEFLIYFQGNSAPDKSGLPSDRFSAERTGGSVSTLTIQRTQQEDSAVYLCASSFSGGRDNEQFFGPGTRLTVL.